The 9 T cell receptor beta chains below come from one sample, sequenced in a study of blood T cell repertoires in COVID-19. Sequencing was performed with immunoSEQ multiplex PCR; in TCRdb, only in-frame clones are kept and a portion is missing. The sample has fewer than 200,000 clones; approximately 84% are singletons. The specimen sequenced was peripheral blood. These receptors all come from an elderly woman with acute or convalescent COVID-19.

The CDR3 is CASSVPGAENTGELFF. The CDR3 nucleotides read TGTGCCAGCAGTGTCCCCGGAGCAGAGAACACCGGGGAGCTGTTTTTT. This chain uses TRBV5-6 with TRBJ2-2; D not resolved. CDR3 size: 16 residues. V lost 5 bases to trimming and J lost 1 base, with 15 bases between them. Germline V gene sequence: CDR1 SGHDT, CDR2 YYEEEE.

The V and J genes are TRBV10-2 and TRBJ2-7; TRBD1 might be the D (5 bases). Germline loops: CDR1 WSHSY, CDR2 SAAADI. This CDR3 is 11 amino acids long. Trimming stripped 8 bases from V and 5 bases from J, with 10 bases between. The CDR3 coding sequence is TGCGCCAGCCTAACCAGGGACGAGCAGTACTTC. Translation gives CASLTRDEQYF.

The V call is TRBV4-1, the J call TRBJ1-2; tentative D call: TRBD1 (5 bases). V was pared by 0 bases and J by 5 bases, with 13 bases between. CDR3 length: 15 residues. Germline-derived CDR1 and CDR2 are MGHRA and YSYEKL. The CDR3 coding sequence is TGCGCCAGCAGCCAAGACTCCCAGGGAGGGTATGGCTACACCTTC. Translating it yields CASSQDSQGGYGYTF.

The V gene is TRBV19, the J gene TRBJ1-5; 7 bases are a match to TRBD1. This CDR3 spans 19 amino acids. Looked up from germline, CDR1 is LNHDA and CDR2 is SQIVND (reference sequence). The J segment lost 3 bases and the V segment lost 3 bases, leaving 17 bases of the junction unmatched. Here the CDR3 DNA reads TGTGCCAGTAGTATTGCGGTGGACAGGTTTGATAGGACCAATCAGCCCCAGCATTTT. Amino acids: CASSIAVDRFDRTNQPQHF.

V and J are TRBV6-5 and TRBJ2-1; D might be TRBD1 (6 bases). Germline V gene lookup returns CDR1 MNHEY and CDR2 SVGAGI. Trimming shortened V by 0 bases and J by 10 bases, and 7 bases separated the two germline ends. This CDR3 has 12 amino acids. CDR3 in DNA: TGTGCCAGCAGTTACTCCACAGGGGAGCAGTTCTTC. Translating gives CASSYSTGEQFF.

The chain links TRBV14 to TRBJ2-1; TRBD2 matches 9 bases. Germline V gene data show CDR1 as SGHDN and CDR2 as FVKESK. This CDR3 spans 17 amino acids. The J segment lost 2 bases and the V segment lost 2 bases, leaving 7 bases of the junction unmatched. The DNA of the CDR3 is TGTGCCAGCAGCCAAAGTTTGCGGGAGGGCCCCTACAATGAGCAGTTCTTC. This encodes CASSQSLREGPYNEQFF.

The V and J genes are TRBV2 and TRBJ1-5; D call uncertain. From germline, CDR1 is SNHLY and CDR2 FYNNEI. The CDR3 loop spans 16 amino acids. Trimming left V 5 bases short and J 2 bases short, with 16 bases between. Here the CDR3 DNA reads TGTGCCAGCAGTTGGACTCCCCGGGGAGGCAATCAGCCCCAGCATTTT. It is translated as CASSWTPRGGNQPQHF.

The rearrangement uses TRBV19 and TRBJ2-7; D remains ambiguous. From germline, CDR1 is LNHDA and CDR2 SQIVND (reference sequence). The CDR3 has 15 residues. Trimming shortened V by 6 bases and J by 0 bases, and 15 bases separated the two germline ends. This CDR3 is CASSEPGESSYEQYF. In DNA, the CDR3 is TGTGCCAGTAGCGAACCAGGCGAGAGCTCCTACGAGCAGTACTTC.

V and J are TRBV3-1 (or the pseudogene TRBV3-2) and TRBJ1-1; 8 nucleotides line up with TRBD1. This CDR3 has 15 amino acids. From germline, CDR1 is LGHDT and CDR2 YNNKEL (reference sequence). J lost 2 bases, V lost 3 bases, and 5 bases had no gene match. The chain's CDR3 is CASSQEDRDNTEAFF. In nucleotides, the CDR3 is TGTGCCAGCAGCCAGGAGGACAGGGATAACACTGAAGCTTTCTTT.